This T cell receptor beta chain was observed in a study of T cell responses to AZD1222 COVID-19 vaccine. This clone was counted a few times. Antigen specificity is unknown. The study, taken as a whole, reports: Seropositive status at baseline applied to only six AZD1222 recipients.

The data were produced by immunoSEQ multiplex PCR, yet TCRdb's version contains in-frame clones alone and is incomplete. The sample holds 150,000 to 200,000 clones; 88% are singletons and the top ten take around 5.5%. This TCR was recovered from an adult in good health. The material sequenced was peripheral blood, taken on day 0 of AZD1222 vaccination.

Here the CDR3 DNA reads TGTGCCAGCAGTGAGGCTAAGGCCCCGGGCCTTGGAAGATCTGGCTACACCTTC. This gives the protein CASSEAKAPGLGRSGYTF. J is TRBJ1-2 and V is TRBV2; unclear D gene. The CDR3 runs 18 residues. Trimming pared 3 bases from V and 7 bases from J, leaving 27 bases between. Per the germline V gene, CDR1 is SNHLY and CDR2 is FYNNEI. Using reference TRBV2 and TRBJ1-2 for the parts outside the CDR3, the full variable domain is EPEVTQTPSHQVTQMGQEVILRCVPISNHLYFYWYRQILGQKVEFLVSFYNNEISEKSEIFDDQFSVERPDGSNFTLKIRSTKLEDSAMYFCASSEAKAPGLGRSGYTFGSGTRLTVV.